These 32 T cell receptor beta chains share one sample of origin, sequenced in a study of T-cell memory formation after mild COVID-19. Each CDR3 protein gets one entry after TCRdb re-called the 5' RACE reads with MiXCR. The sample records tens of thousands of distinct CDR3 sequences, more than 20% being singletons. What was sequenced was PBMCs or a T cell subset sorted from them (not recorded which). These receptors were obtained from a man aged 18 to 35 who had mild COVID-19 (a few samples of this study predate the infection). Cell type and time point are not known.

This clonotype has more than one count but fewer than ten. The J gene is TRBJ2-2, the V gene TRBV9; a possible D gene is TRBD2 (6 bases). The CDR3 totals 15 residues. The V end was cut by 3 bases, the J end by 5 bases, with 14 bases between. Per the germline V gene, CDR1 is SGDLS and CDR2 is YYNGEE. CDR3 region: CASSEGGVRTGELFF. CDR3 nucleotides: TGTGCCAGCAGCGAGGGCGGGGTAAGGACCGGGGAGCTGTTTTTT.

This chain joins TRBV3-1 and TRBJ2-5; 12 nucleotides line up with TRBD1. The CDR3 contains 16 residues. Germline CDR1 and CDR2: LGHDT and YNNKEL (reference sequence). V shed 0 bases and J 2 bases; nucleotides not matched to a gene: 1. Here the CDR3 DNA reads TGTGCCAGCAGCCAAGAGGGACAGGGGGCTCAAGAGACCCAGTACTTC. Translating gives CASSQEGQGAQETQYF.

The V call is TRBV6-2 or TRBV6-3, the J call TRBJ2-1; TRBD2 matches 12 bases. V lost 0 bases to trimming and J lost 6 bases; unmatched junction nucleotides: 9. CDR1 and CDR2 from the germline V gene are MNHEY and SVGEGT. CDR3 length: 18 residues. The CDR3 DNA sequence: TGTGCCAGCAGTTACTCGCTCTCTAGCGGGGGGGAGTTCAATGAGCAGTTCTTC. Translating it yields CASSYSLSSGGEFNEQFF.

Only a few counts were recorded for this clonotype. The gene calls are TRBV7-2 and TRBJ1-3, with a tentative D call TRBD1 (6 bases). V was trimmed by 5 bases and J by 0 bases, leaving 14 bases between them. The germline CDR1 and CDR2 sequences are SGHTA and FQGNSA. This CDR3 is built from 16 residues. The CDR3 sequence is CASSPGVDSSGNTIYF. CDR3 in DNA: TGTGCCAGCAGCCCCGGGGTGGACAGCTCTGGAAACACCATATATTTT.

This clonotype was counted ten times or more. This sequence joins TRBV21-1 and TRBJ2-5; the D segment call TRBD2 is taken from the table without a DNA check. TRBV21-1 is given as a pseudogene. The length of the CDR3 is 18 residues. The CDR3: CASSKVGLADLYQETQYF. The CDR3 DNA follows: TGTGCCAGCAGCAAAGTTGGGCTAGCGGACCTGTACCAAGAGACCCAGTACTTC.

This clonotype was observed a few times. V and J are TRBV7-9 and TRBJ1-1, with 7 bases identical to TRBD1. Losses at the gene ends were 4 bases for V and 7 bases for J; bases not matched to a gene: 12. This CDR3 is built from 15 residues. The germline V gene encodes CDR1 SEHNR and CDR2 FQNEAQ (reference sequence). CDR3 in DNA: TGTGCCAGCAGCTCGGGGACAGACACTACGGGTGAAGCTTTCTTT. This sequence encodes CASSSGTDTTGEAFF.

The chain uses TRBV4-1 and TRBJ1-6; unclear D gene. V gave up 0 bases and J gave up 8 bases, with 5 bases separating them. The CDR3 is made up of 13 amino acids. CDR1 is MGHRA, CDR2 YSYEKL, per germline. CDR3 in amino acids: CASSQDRYSPLHF. DNA of the CDR3: TGCGCCAGCAGCCAAGATAGATATTCACCCCTCCACTTT.

The chain couples TRBV6-5 to TRBJ2-1; unclear D gene. V lost 0 bases and J 3 bases, leaving 6 bases between the germline ends. This CDR3 comprises 14 residues. Per the germline V gene, CDR1 is MNHEY and CDR2 is SVGAGI. CDR3 DNA: TGTGCCAGCAGTTACTCCGTCAGCTACAATGAGCAGTTCTTC. Translation: CASSYSVSYNEQFF.

The CDR3 region is CASSYYGELSYEQYF. The CDR3 DNA reads TGTGCCAGCAGTTACTACGGCGAACTCTCCTACGAGCAGTACTTC. The chain has TRBV6-2 or TRBV6-3 and TRBJ2-7; the D is unclear. Trimming took 1 base from V and 0 from J, leaving 10 bases between them. CDR3 length: 15 residues. CDR1 and CDR2 from the germline V gene are MNHEY and SVGEGT.

This clonotype appeared a few times. The chain couples TRBV7-8 to TRBJ1-3; D is perhaps TRBD1 (6 bases). V dropped 0 bases and J dropped 0 bases, with 6 bases sitting between them. This CDR3 has 15 amino acids. Germline V CDR1 and CDR2: SGHVS, FQNEAQ. CDR3: CASSLARGSGNTIYF. CDR3 bases: TGTGCCAGCAGCTTAGCCAGGGGCTCTGGAAACACCATATATTTT.

This rearrangement joins TRBV7-6 to TRBJ2-1, with D possibly matching TRBD2 (7 bases). V was shortened by 1 base and J by 7 bases, with 11 bases between the two germline ends. The CDR3 runs to 14 residues. CDR1 SGHVS and CDR2 FNYEAQ come from the germline V gene. This CDR3 reads CASSLVGGLNEQFF. For the CDR3, the DNA is TGTGCCAGCAGCTTAGTGGGGGGGCTTAATGAGCAGTTCTTC. Complete variable domain (other parts from reference TRBV7-6 and TRBJ2-1): GAGVSQSPRYKVTKRGQDVALRCDPISGHVSLYWYRQALGQGPEFLTYFNYEAQQDKSGLPNDRFSAERPEGSISTLTIQRTEQRDSAMYRCASSLVGGLNEQFFGPGTRLTVL.

V is TRBV28 and J is TRBJ2-5; no firm D call. V was trimmed by 6 bases and J by 2 bases, leaving 13 bases between them. Germline CDR1 and CDR2: MDHEN and SYDVKM. The CDR3 sequence is 14 residues long. Here the CDR3 reads CASSPSGKQETQYF. The CDR3 DNA follows: TGTGCCAGCAGCCCATCTGGGAAACAAGAGACCCAGTACTTC.

This clonotype occurred a few times. The gene calls are TRBV12-3 or TRBV12-4 and TRBJ2-3; 8 bases fit TRBD2. The CDR3 has 16 residues. Trimming at V came to 4 bases and at J to 2 bases, leaving 8 bases not matched to a gene. The CDR3 loop reads CASSSGGGRATDTQYF. The CDR3, as DNA: TGTGCCAGCAGTTCCGGGGGGGGGAGGGCCACAGATACGCAGTATTTT.

The chain couples TRBV6-2 or TRBV6-3 to TRBJ1-2; a possible D gene is TRBD1 (6 bases). Germline V lookup: CDR1 MNHEY, CDR2 SVGEGT. Trimming left V 7 bases short and J 4 bases short, with 13 bases between. The CDR3 extends over 13 amino acids. The CDR3: CASTLYRAYGYTF. In DNA form, the CDR3 reads TGTGCCAGCACTCTCTACAGGGCCTATGGCTACACCTTC.

The rearrangement uses TRBV5-5 and TRBJ2-7; D is ambiguous. V was shortened by 3 bases and J by 4 bases, with 14 bases between the two germline ends. Germline lookup yields CDR1 SGHKS and CDR2 YYEKEE (reference sequence). CDR3 length: 14 amino acids. The CDR3 bases are TGTGCCAGCAGCTGCACCGGGTCTTTATACGAGCAGTACGTC. Its translation is CASSCTGSLYEQYV.

The J gene is TRBJ2-1, the V gene TRBV20-1, with D perhaps TRBD2 (5 bases). The length of the CDR3 is 13 residues. The V gene lost 3 bases and the J gene lost 0 bases, with 6 bases spanning the gap. The germline CDR1 and CDR2 sequences are DFQATT and SNEGSKA (reference sequence). CDR3 nucleotides: TGCAGTGCTAGTGGGAGCTCCTACAATGAGCAGTTCTTC. Translating gives CSASGSSYNEQFF.

A few counts support this clonotype. The V and J genes are TRBV7-9 and TRBJ2-7, with 10 bases identical to TRBD1. There are 14 residues in the CDR3. J lost 6 bases, V lost 4 bases, and 6 bases had no gene match. Germline CDR1 reads SEHNR; CDR2 reads FQNEAQ (reference sequence). CDR3 sequence: CASSSGTGEFEQYV. CDR3 in DNA: TGTGCCAGCAGCTCCGGGACAGGGGAATTCGAGCAGTACGTC.

This clonotype has just a few counts. V usage is TRBV15 and J usage is TRBJ1-4; 10 bases are shared with TRBD1. Germline assignment: CDR1 LNHNV and CDR2 YYDKDF (reference sequence). This CDR3 is 16 amino acids long. V gave up 3 bases and J gave up 8 bases; unmatched junction bases: 9. The CDR3: CATSSGARTGGEKLFF. The CDR3 DNA sequence: TGTGCCACCAGCAGTGGTGCCCGGACAGGGGGAGAAAAACTGTTTTTT.

This rearrangement joins TRBV4-3 to TRBJ2-7, with D unresolved. Germline V gene sequence: CDR1 LGHNA, CDR2 YSLEER. Trimming pared 0 bases from V and 4 bases from J, leaving 10 bases between. There are 14 residues in the CDR3. Written as DNA, the CDR3 is TGCGCCAGCAGCCAAGATCGTCAGCCGTACGAGCAGTACTTC. Its translation is CASSQDRQPYEQYF.

This clonotype came up a few times. One junction end disagrees with the germline gene, perhaps due to a read error. The chain employs TRBV12-3 or TRBV12-4 and TRBJ2-3; TRBD2 matches at 8 bases. There are 14 residues in the CDR3. CDR3 residues: CASSLAGRGDTQYF. The CDR3 DNA is TGTGCCAGCAGTCTAGCGGGCCGTGGAGATACGCAGTATTTT.

The gene calls are TRBV5-6 and TRBJ2-7, with D possibly called TRBD1 or TRBD2 (5 bases each). Looked up from germline, CDR1 is SGHDT and CDR2 is YYEEEE. The ends were cut back, 3 bases at V and 3 bases at J, with 10 bases in the middle. The CDR3 is 13 amino acids. The CDR3 region has the DNA TGTGCCAGCAGCTCCGGGACCTTCTACGAGCAGTACGTC. Amino acids: CASSSGTFYEQYV.

The J gene is TRBJ1-1, the V gene TRBV4-1; tentative D call: TRBD1 (5 bases). Germline CDR1 is MGHRA and CDR2 is YSYEKL. The CDR3 covers 17 residues. The V end was cut by 3 bases, the J end by 4 bases, with 21 bases between. CDR3 protein: CASSHTRKGRVGTEAFF. In DNA, the CDR3 is TGCGCCAGCAGCCACACTCGGAAGGGACGTGTGGGCACTGAAGCTTTCTTT.

This clonotype has more than one count but fewer than ten. This chain connects TRBV27 to TRBJ1-2; 8 nucleotides align to TRBD1. CDR1 and CDR2 (germline): MNHEY, SMNVEV (reference sequence). V lost 0 bases to trimming and J lost 4 bases; unmatched junction nucleotides: 10. This CDR3 is built from 17 residues. The DNA of the CDR3 is TGTGCCAGCAGTTTATCCGGTCAGGGGGCGCGGGTCTATGGCTACACCTTC. Protein: CASSLSGQGARVYGYTF.

This chain links TRBV7-9 with TRBJ1-1; D not resolved. Germline lookup yields CDR1 SEHNR and CDR2 FQNEAQ (reference sequence). The CDR3 length is 13 residues. Trimming pared 6 bases from V and 3 bases from J, leaving 11 bases between. DNA of the CDR3: TGTGCCAGCAGGGCTGGTGGGTACACTGAAGCTTTCTTT. Its translation: CASRAGGYTEAFF.

This clonotype was detected a few times. The chain combines TRBV11-3 with TRBJ2-3, with 12 bases fitting TRBD2. CDR1 and CDR2 from the germline V gene are SGHNT and YENEEA. The J segment lost 2 bases and the V segment lost 4 bases, leaving 7 bases of the junction unmatched. The CDR3 is 17 amino acids. The CDR3 coding sequence is TGTGCCAGCAGCTCGAAGACTAGCGGGGGCTCCACAGATACGCAGTATTTT. Its translation: CASSSKTSGGSTDTQYF. The full variable domain, rest sourced from reference TRBV11-3 and TRBJ2-3, is EAGVVQSPRYKIIEKKQPVAFWCNPISGHNTLYWYLQNLGQGPELLIRYENEEAVDDSQLPKDRFSAERLKGVDSTLKIQPAELGDSAVYLCASSSKTSGGSTDTQYFGPGTRLTVL.

Only a few counts were recorded for this clonotype. The chain links TRBV7-9 to TRBJ1-5; D is perhaps TRBD1 (6 bases). In germline, CDR1 is SEHNR, CDR2 FQNEAQ (reference sequence). Trimming removed 3 bases from V and 6 bases from J, with 15 bases in between. The CDR3 sequence is 15 residues long. CDR3 sequence (DNA): TGTGCCAGCAGCTTCGAGGGGGACCTCTCTCAGCCCCAGCATTTT. Translation: CASSFEGDLSQPQHF.

The chain is built from TRBV4-2 and TRBJ2-7; D remains unclear. This CDR3 comprises 14 residues. V was pared by 0 bases and J by 2 bases, with 8 bases between. CDR1 and CDR2 from the germline V gene are LGHNA and YNFKEQ. DNA for the CDR3: TGTGCCAGCAGCCAAGACTATGTCCCCTACGAGCAGTACTTC. Protein product: CASSQDYVPYEQYF.

This clonotype was detected only a few times. The chain uses TRBV6-6 and TRBJ2-4; D is uncertain. CDR3 length: 16 residues. V was pared by 2 bases and J by 0 bases, with 11 bases between. The germline CDR1 and CDR2 sequences are MNHNY and SVGAGI (reference sequence). The DNA for the CDR3 is TGTGCCAGCAGTTACACGGTTGAACTAGCCAAAAACATTCAGTACTTC. Translation gives CASSYTVELAKNIQYF.

This clonotype showed up just a few times. The chain is built from TRBV15 and TRBJ2-1; the match to TRBD2 covers 8 bases. This CDR3 spans 15 amino acids. With 5 bases clipped from V and 3 bases from J, the junction kept 6 bases outside the gene matches. CDR1 is LNHNV and CDR2 is YYDKDF in the germline V gene (reference sequence). CDR3 DNA sequence: TGTGCCACCAGCTTACGGGGGGGCGTCTACAATGAGCAGTTCTTC. Protein product: CATSLRGGVYNEQFF.

J is TRBJ1-1 and V is TRBV5-5; TRBD1 might be the D (5 bases). Germline CDR1 reads SGHKS; CDR2 reads YYEKEE (reference sequence). The CDR3 has 14 amino acids. Trimming took 4 bases from V and 6 from J, leaving 16 bases between them. CDR3 in amino acids: CASSGETGGAEAFF. The CDR3 nucleotides read TGTGCCAGCAGCGGAGAAACAGGAGGCGCTGAAGCTTTCTTT.

This clonotype occurred a few times. The chain employs TRBV5-6 and TRBJ2-1; 7 positions match TRBD2. The V gene end was trimmed by 3 bases and the J gene end by 7 bases; junction bases not matched to a gene: 10. The germline CDR1 and CDR2 sequences are SGHDT and YYEEEE. The CDR3 sequence is 15 residues long. The CDR3 DNA follows: TGTGCCAGCAGCTCGCTAACGGGGGGTACGAATGAGCAGTTCTTC. It is translated as CASSSLTGGTNEQFF.

This clonotype occurred a few times. The chain uses TRBV27 and TRBJ2-3; TRBD2 matches at 9 bases. Unmatched junction bases numbered 7, after V lost 8 bases and J lost 4 bases. The CDR3 spans 14 residues. CDR1 MNHEY and CDR2 SMNVEV come from the germline V gene (reference sequence). The CDR3 DNA reads as TGTGCCAGCTCGGGACTAGCTTACGCAGATACGCAGTATTTT. Residues: CASSGLAYADTQYF.